This TCR beta chain was recovered during a study of cytomegalovirus exposure and HLA in healthy donors. Study-wide results and caveats: The authors listed approximately 160 TCR beta chains as cytomegalovirus-associated.

V shed 1 base and J shed 6 bases, with 13 bases lying between them. Germline assignment: CDR1 MNHNS and CDR2 SASEGT. The CDR3 is made up of 15 amino acids. As concerns this clone: Its antigen is not identified.

Profiled with immunoSEQ multiplex PCR; TCRdb holds only in-frame clones, not every one. The data contain about 120,000 clones, 90% to 96% of them seen just once; the ten biggest clones take up less than 2%. The specimen was PBMCs. V is TRBV6-1 and J is TRBJ1-5, with TRBD1 as a possible D gene (6 bases). This TCR was sampled from a man aged 18 to 29 in good health and CMV-seronegative. The CDR3 is CASSEGGGFLQPQHF. In DNA, the CDR3 is TGTGCCAGCAGTGAAGGCGGGGGCTTCCTTCAGCCCCAGCATTTT.